These 18 T cell receptor beta chains were sequenced from one sample in a study of T cell repertoires in cytomegalovirus infection (dated by TCRdb to 2018 to 2020). For sequencing, an Illumina HiSeq 1500 was employed. In-frame beta chains were kept once TCRdb had trimmed the public reads at Q25 with fastp and called clones with MiXCR. Every entry covers one CDR3 protein and lists the most common genes and DNA from its rows. Counted in this sample were some 680,000 distinct CDR3 sequences; 35% to 45% of them appeared once. The ten top clones hold under 3.5% of the sample. Material for sequencing was PBMCs. The receptors were sampled from a human donor in good health (CMV status not recorded). Some clones in this sample may be carry-over from other donors' samples.

The chain couples TRBV15 to TRBJ1-6, with TRBD1 as a possible D gene (6 bases). CDR1 and CDR2 (germline): LNHNV, YYDKDF (reference sequence). The V end was cut by 0 bases, the J end by 7 bases, with 10 bases between. CDR3 length: 15 residues. Here the CDR3 reads CATSRDRGINSPLHF. CDR3 nucleotide sequence: TGTGCCACCAGCAGAGACAGGGGTATAAATTCACCCCTCCACTTT. Based on the CDR3 plus reference TRBV15 and TRBJ1-6, the full variable domain is DAMVIQNPRYQVTQFGKPVTLSCSQTLNHNVMYWYQQKSSQAPKLLFHYYDKDFNNEADTPDNFQSRRPNTSFCFLDIRSPGLGDTAMYLCATSRDRGINSPLHFGNGTRLTVT.

The rearrangement joins TRBV25-1 to TRBJ1-5; no definite D call. The CDR3 sequence is 14 residues long. Germline CDR1 is MGHDK and CDR2 is SYGVNS. V lost 4 bases and J lost 6, with 13 bases in between. The CDR3 region has the DNA TGTGCCAGCAGTGTTTTAGGTTCAGCTCAGCCCCAGCATTTT. As protein: CASSVLGSAQPQHF.

This clonotype was observed once. The chain recombines TRBV12-3 or TRBV12-4 with TRBJ2-1, with TRBD2 identical over 12 bases. The CDR3 length is 15 residues. With V trimmed by 4 bases and J by 9 bases, 7 bases remained unmatched. In DNA form, the CDR3 reads TGTGCCAGCAGTTGGCTAGCGGGGGGGCGTTCTGAGCAGTTCTTC. It yields the protein CASSWLAGGRSEQFF.

CDR3 loop: CASSYRGLRRGNTEAFF. CDR3 DNA sequence: TGTGCCAGCAGTTACAGAGGCCTGAGACGAGGTAACACTGAAGCTTTCTTT. J is TRBJ1-1 and V is TRBV6-5, with D unresolved. The CDR3 is 17 residues long. Germline V gene lookup returns CDR1 MNHEY and CDR2 SVGAGI. V was trimmed by 2 bases and J by 2 bases, leaving 18 bases between them.

The chain recombines TRBV2 with TRBJ2-3; D may be TRBD1 (5 bases). Germline CDR1 is SNHLY and CDR2 is FYNNEI. This CDR3 has 14 residues. Trimming took off 7 bases at V and 2 bases at J, with 13 bases between the two ends. The CDR3 spells CASIETEVTDTQYF. The CDR3 DNA follows: TGTGCCAGCATAGAGACAGAGGTCACAGATACGCAGTATTTT.

CDR3 sequence (DNA): TGTGCCAGTAGTAAATCCGGGACAGGGTCTAACTATGGCTACACCTTC. Residues: CASSKSGTGSNYGYTF. The chain couples TRBV19 to TRBJ1-2, with 9 bases matching TRBD1. The CDR3 extends over 16 amino acids. The V gene's germline CDR1 is LNHDA and CDR2 SQIVND (reference sequence). J was trimmed by 0 bases and V by 4 bases; bases with no gene match: 6.

This clonotype was detected ten times or more. The rearrangement links TRBV7-9 to TRBJ1-2; D gene unclear. From germline, CDR1 is SEHNR and CDR2 FQNEAQ (reference sequence). Trimming took off 5 bases at V and 1 base at J, with 8 bases between the two ends. This CDR3 has 13 residues. The CDR3 DNA is TGTGCCAGCAGCAGAGGGAGTAACTATGGCTACACCTTC. Protein: CASSRGSNYGYTF.

This clonotype appeared a few times. The rearrangement links TRBV7-8 to TRBJ1-5; TRBD1 is a possible D gene (6 bases). Germline lookup yields CDR1 SGHVS and CDR2 FQNEAQ. The CDR3 covers 16 residues. V lost 4 bases and J lost 0, with 13 bases in between. The CDR3 loop reads CASSSAGQYSNQPQHF. The CDR3 DNA is TGTGCCAGCAGCTCGGCCGGACAGTATAGCAATCAGCCCCAGCATTTT. Using reference TRBV7-8 and TRBJ1-5 for the parts outside the CDR3, the full variable domain is GAGVSQSPRYKVAKRGQDVALRCDPISGHVSLFWYQQALGQGPEFLTYFQNEAQLDKSGLPSDRFFAERPEGSVSTLKIQRTQQEDSAVYLCASSSAGQYSNQPQHFGDGTRLSIL.

This clonotype was seen ten or more times. This rearrangement joins TRBV7-2 to TRBJ1-1; a possible D gene is TRBD1 (6 bases). Germline CDR1 and CDR2: SGHTA and FQGNSA. V gave up 2 bases and J gave up 3 bases, with 16 bases separating them. This CDR3 contains 16 residues. CDR3 in amino acids: CASSLIKGVSDTEAFF. For the CDR3, the DNA is TGTGCCAGCAGCTTAATAAAGGGGGTTAGCGACACTGAAGCTTTCTTT.

This sequence joins TRBV7-9 and TRBJ1-4; no clear D gene. Trimming stripped 3 bases from V and 15 bases from J, with 17 bases between. The length of the CDR3 is 13 residues. CDR1 is SEHNR and CDR2 is FQNEAQ in the germline V gene (reference sequence). CDR3 residues: CASSFGAGLGVFF. The CDR3 DNA follows: TGTGCCAGCAGCTTCGGCGCGGGCCTTGGGGTGTTTTTT. Complete variable domain (other parts from reference TRBV7-9 and TRBJ1-4): DTGVSQNPRHKITKRGQNVTFRCDPISEHNRLYWYRQTLGQGPEFLTYFQNEAQLEKSRLLSDRFSAERPKGSFSTLEIQRTEQGDSAMYLCASSFGAGLGVFFGSGTQLSVL.

This clonotype has more than one count but fewer than ten. The chain uses TRBV5-5 and TRBJ2-1; D unclear. Germline V CDR1 and CDR2: SGHKS, YYEKEE (reference sequence). The CDR3 is made up of 14 amino acids. The V and J ends lost 4 bases and 7 bases respectively, with 15 bases between them. This chain's CDR3 is CASSPLPGSNEQFF. CDR3 DNA sequence: TGTGCCAGCAGCCCCCTCCCGGGTAGTAATGAGCAGTTCTTC.

The J gene is TRBJ2-7, the V gene TRBV6-4, with 9 nucleotides matching TRBD1. The CDR3 consists of 13 residues. Per the germline V gene, CDR1 is MRHNA and CDR2 is SNTAGT. V lost 8 bases to trimming and J lost 6 bases; unmatched junction nucleotides: 8. CDR3 coding DNA: TGTGCCAGCGGAAGGGACAGGGCAGGCGAGCAGTACTTC. This encodes CASGRDRAGEQYF.

This clonotype was detected only a few times. This rearrangement joins TRBV7-2 to TRBJ1-1; tentatively, D is TRBD1 (6 bases). The CDR3 is 15 amino acids. V was pared by 1 base and J by 1 base, with 10 bases between. Germline CDR1 reads SGHTA; CDR2 reads FQGNSA. The CDR3 here is CASSLGTGRNTEAFF. CDR3 DNA: TGTGCCAGCAGCTTAGGAACAGGGAGGAACACTGAAGCTTTCTTT.

This rearrangement joins TRBV29-1 to TRBJ1-1; a weak D match, TRBD1 (5 bases). The V and J ends lost 8 bases and 7 bases respectively, with 14 bases between them. The CDR3 has 11 residues. Germline assignment: CDR1 SQVTM and CDR2 ANQGSEA. The CDR3 loop reads CSSRVWVEAFF. The CDR3 DNA sequence: TGCAGCTCCAGGGTTTGGGTTGAAGCTTTCTTT.

As concerns this clonotype: Sequence at one end of the junction differs from germline and may be a read error. V and J are TRBV19 and TRBJ2-1; 7 bases line up with TRBD1. CDR1 is LNHDA and CDR2 is SQIVND in the germline V gene (reference sequence). This CDR3 contains 16 residues. CDR3 region: CATSIPLQGIYNEQFF. Written as DNA, the CDR3 is TGTGCCACTAGTATTCCCCTACAGGGGATCTACAATGAGCAGTTCTTC.

The chain has TRBV5-1 and TRBJ2-7; 8 bases are shared with TRBD1. Germline loops: CDR1 SGHRS, CDR2 YFSETQ. The CDR3 is 14 residues long. V lost 4 bases and J lost 3; bases outside the gene matches: 6. The DNA for the CDR3 is TGCGCCAGCAGCACGACAGGGGCAGTCTACGAGCAGTACTTC. Translation gives CASSTTGAVYEQYF.

This clonotype was observed at least ten times. The chain links TRBV6-1 to TRBJ2-3, with D possibly called TRBD1 or TRBD2 (6 bases each). The CDR3 has 14 amino acids. The V end lost 6 bases, the J end lost 3 bases, and 13 bases lay between the germline ends. CDR1 is MNHNS and CDR2 is SASEGT in the germline V gene. CDR3 nucleotide sequence: TGTGCCAGCAGATGGAGGGGGAGTACAGATACGCAGTATTTT. Translation gives CASRWRGSTDTQYF.

J is TRBJ1-2 and V is TRBV7-9; D might be TRBD1 (5 bases). The V gene's germline CDR1 is SEHNR and CDR2 FQNEAQ (reference sequence). The CDR3 is 15 residues long. V was cut by 2 bases and J by 0 bases, with 10 bases left in between. CDR3 in DNA: TGTGCCAGCAGCTTATCCCCGACAGCTAACTATGGCTACACCTTC. Protein: CASSLSPTANYGYTF. Supplemented by reference TRBV7-9 and TRBJ1-2, the full variable domain reads DTGVSQNPRHKITKRGQNVTFRCDPISEHNRLYWYRQTLGQGPEFLTYFQNEAQLEKSRLLSDRFSAERPKGSFSTLEIQRTEQGDSAMYLCASSLSPTANYGYTFGSGTRLTVV.